These T cell receptor beta chains were read from a single sample in a study of cytomegalovirus exposure and HLA in healthy donors. Repertoires were generated with immunoSEQ multiplex PCR, while TCRdb's copy carries only in-frame clones and drops some. Here the sample spans fewer than 200,000 clones, 81% being singletons. Sequencing used PBMCs. These TCRs come from a woman aged 25 to 39 in good health and CMV-seronegative. Both conserved end residues are part of each CDR3. A D gene is named only where the DNA matches it firmly. A row's size may be missing; if present it is once, few, many or a size class.

j_call,clone_size,v_call,d_call,cdr3_nt,cdr3_aa
TRBJ2-5,-,TRBV28,TRBD2,TGTGCCAGCAGTTTCGCCGGGAGCGGGGTGGGGACTAAAGAGACCCAGTACTTC,CASSFAGSGVGTKETQYF
TRBJ1-3,-,TRBV28,TRBD1,TGTGCCAGCAGTTTATGGCCCCAGACAGGGGTTGAAAACACCATATATTTT,CASSLWPQTGVENTIYF
TRBJ2-3,-,TRBV2,TRBD2,TGTGCCAGCAGGGGACTAGCGGGAGTCCCTAGCACAGATACGCAGTATTTT,CASRGLAGVPSTDTQYF
TRBJ2-5,-,TRBV5-4,TRBD2,TGTGCCAGCAGCTTTGGAAGCGGGGTCCAAGAGACCCAGTACTTC,CASSFGSGVQETQYF
TRBJ1-2,-,TRBV28,-,TGTGCCAGCAGTTTCTCTAACTATGGCTACACCTTC,CASSFSNYGYTF
TRBJ2-3,few,TRBV9,TRBD2,TGTGCCAGCAGCGTAACTAGCGGGAGATGGACAGATACGCAGTATTTT,CASSVTSGRWTDTQYF
TRBJ2-1,-,TRBV6-6,-,TGTGCCAGCAGTGCGGAGAGGAATGAGCAGTTCTTC,CASSAERNEQFF
TRBJ2-3,-,TRBV5-1,TRBD1,TGCGCCAGCACAGGGACAGGGGGTTACGATACGCAGTATTTT,CASTGTGGYDTQYF
TRBJ2-2,once,TRBV4-1,TRBD2,TGCGCCAGCAGCCAAGGTTTGCTAGCGGGTCCTGGGGGCGGGGAGCTGTTTTTT,CASSQGLLAGPGGGELFF
TRBJ2-1,once,TRBV21-1,-,TGTGCCAGCAGGTTCAGGCGGGAGTTCTACAATGAGCAGTTCTTC,CASRFRREFYNEQFF
TRBJ1-1,-,TRBV6-5,TRBD1,TGTGCCAGCAGTCAGCCCCCGACAGGGAAAACTGAAGCTTTCTTT,CASSQPPTGKTEAFF
TRBJ1-1,-,TRBV18,-,TGTGCCAGCTCACCCATGATGGGCGAAGCTTTCTTT,CASSPMMGEAFF
TRBJ2-1,-,TRBV6-1,TRBD2,TGTGCCAGCAGCGTCTACCGGGAGGGGAGTGAGCAGTTCTTC,CASSVYREGSEQFF
TRBJ2-3,once,TRBV19,-,TGTGCCAGTAGTGACGACTTTACAGATACGCAGTATTTT,CASSDDFTDTQYF
TRBJ2-4,few,TRBV6-5,TRBD1,TGTGCCAGCAGCAGGGGACAGACCGCCAAAAACAGTCAGTACTTC,CASSRGQTAKNSQYF
TRBJ2-3,once,TRBV28,TRBD1,TGTGCCAGCAGTTTATTGGTTGGACAGGGGGGAACAGATACGCAGTATTTT,CASSLLVGQGGTDTQYF
TRBJ2-7,-,TRBV15,-,TGTGCCACCAGCAGAGAGGGAGCCTACGAGCAGTACTTC,CATSREGAYEQYF
TRBJ2-1,-,TRBV5-1,TRBD1,TGCGCCAGCAGATCCGGGACAGGGGGTTACAATGAGCAGTTCTTC,CASRSGTGGYNEQFF
TRBJ2-3,-,TRBV7-2,-,TGTGCCAGCAGCTTAAGATCTGGGCGGGGCTACACAGATACGCAGTATTTT,CASSLRSGRGYTDTQYF
TRBJ2-1,-,TRBV27,TRBD2,TGTGCCAGCAGTTTGTTCAGCGGGGGGTCGGCGGAGCAGTTCTTC,CASSLFSGGSAEQFF
TRBJ2-7,-,TRBV4-1,TRBD1,TGCGCCAGCAGCCAAGTGCAGGGGGCGGGTTCCTACGAGCAGTACTTC,CASSQVQGAGSYEQYF
TRBJ1-6,-,TRBV7-2,-,TGTGCCAGCAGCCGGGAGGGTTCACCCCTCCACTTT,CASSREGSPLHF
TRBJ2-7,-,TRBV11-2,TRBD1,TGTGCCAGCAGCTTAGCCCCCTCGGGACAGGGGGCTTCCTACGAGCAGTACTTC,CASSLAPSGQGASYEQYF
TRBJ1-2,-,TRBV27,-,TGTGCCAGCAGGCCCGGAGCGGTGGGTTATGGCTACACCTTC,CASRPGAVGYGYTF
TRBJ1-5,few,TRBV28,-,TGTGCCAGCAGTCGGAACTGGGGAGGACAGCCCCAGCATTTT,CASSRNWGGQPQHF
TRBJ2-5,-,TRBV18,TRBD1,TGTGCCAGCTCACCGGGACAGCAAGAGACCCAGTACTTC,CASSPGQQETQYF
TRBJ1-1,-,TRBV4-3,-,TGCGCCAGCAGCCAAGCACGGACACGGAACACTGAAGCTTTCTTT,CASSQARTRNTEAFF
TRBJ1-3,-,TRBV9,TRBD1,TGTGCCAGCAGCGTAGATCAGTCGACAGGGCGCGGAAACACCATATATTTT,CASSVDQSTGRGNTIYF
TRBJ2-2,-,TRBV19,TRBD2,TGTGCCAGTAGTATCCTAAGACTAGCGGGAGGCACCGGGGAGCTGTTTTTT,CASSILRLAGGTGELFF
TRBJ2-4,-,TRBV11-2,TRBD1,TGTGCCAGCAGACCCTCTGGGCAGGGGGTTAACAAAAACATTCAGTACTTC,CASRPSGQGVNKNIQYF
TRBJ1-5,-,TRBV27,-,TGTGCCAGCAGACTCCATAGCAATCAGCCCCAGCATTTT,CASRLHSNQPQHF
TRBJ2-7,few,TRBV7-2,-,TGTGCCAGCAGCTACTCTGAAGGGGCCTTGGTTTTC,CASSYSEGALVF
TRBJ2-3,-,TRBV19,TRBD2,TGTGCCAGTAGTATAGGACTAGCGGGGGGCTCCGTTAGCACAGATACGCAGTATTTT,CASSIGLAGGSVSTDTQYF
TRBJ1-1,once,TRBV2,-,TGTGCCAGCAGACAAAGCGTAGGAGGTGAAGCTTTCTTT,CASRQSVGGEAFF
TRBJ1-2,-,TRBV2,TRBD1,TGTGCCAGCAGAACAGGGGAGGATGGCTACACCTTC,CASRTGEDGYTF
TRBJ2-4,few,TRBV27,-,TGTGCCAGGTTGAGAGATCGAGCCAAAAACAGTCAGTACTTC,CARLRDRAKNSQYF
TRBJ2-4,-,TRBV19,-,TGTGCCAGTAGTATAGGCAGGGGCAACATTCAGTACTTC,CASSIGRGNIQYF
TRBJ2-2,-,TRBV5-1,TRBD1,TGCGCCAGCGGTTGGGGACAGGGGTACACCGGGGAGCTGTTTTTT,CASGWGQGYTGELFF
TRBJ1-2,once,TRBV2,TRBD1,TGTGCCAGCAGACAAACAGGGGGTAACCTCTATGGCTACACCTTC,CASRQTGGNLYGYTF
TRBJ2-7,-,TRBV5-1,TRBD2,TGCGCCAGCAGCGAAAACCTAGGGGCAGGGACTATCTACGAGCAGTACTTC,CASSENLGAGTIYEQYF
TRBJ2-1,-,TRBV9,-,TGTGCCAGCAGCGTAGAGGGACTCGGTTACAATGAGCAGTTCTTC,CASSVEGLGYNEQFF
TRBJ2-3,few,TRBV6-1,TRBD2,TGTGCCAGCAGTGAAAAAGGGCGCCGTACTAGCGGGGGACCCACAGATACGCAGTATTTT,CASSEKGRRTSGGPTDTQYF
TRBJ1-2,-,TRBV27,TRBD1,TGTGCCAGCAGTTTATCGACAGGGAACTATGGCTACACCTTC,CASSLSTGNYGYTF
TRBJ2-1,-,TRBV9,TRBD1,TGTGCCAGCAGCGTAGGTCAGGGGGTGACCTACAATGAGCAGTTCTTC,CASSVGQGVTYNEQFF
TRBJ2-3,-,TRBV7-3,-,TGTGCCAGCAGCTTAAAACTAGCAGACGATACGCAGTATTTT,CASSLKLADDTQYF
TRBJ2-7,once,TRBV28,TRBD1,TGTGCCAGCAGTAGCCCTGGGACAGGGATCTACGAGCAGTACTTC,CASSSPGTGIYEQYF
TRBJ2-7,-,TRBV4-2,TRBD2,TGTGCCAGCAGCCAAATCGTTGGTGTGACCGGGACTAGCCATGTCGAGCAGTACTTC,CASSQIVGVTGTSHVEQYF
TRBJ2-2,-,TRBV11-2,TRBD1,TGTGCCAGCAGCGGATTGGGACAGGGGAAGACCGGGGAGCTGTTTTTT,CASSGLGQGKTGELFF
TRBJ1-4,-,TRBV11-2,-,TGTGCCAGCAGCTTAATATCTAATGAAAAACTGTTTTTT,CASSLISNEKLFF
TRBJ2-3,-,TRBV13,TRBD1,TGTGCCAGCAGAAACCAGGGGGCGCACAGCACAGATACGCAGTATTTT,CASRNQGAHSTDTQYF
TRBJ2-7,-,TRBV15,-,TGTGCCACCAGCAGAGATTGGGCACCCTCCTACGAGCAGTACTTC,CATSRDWAPSYEQYF
TRBJ2-6,-,TRBV5-4,-,TGTGCCAGCAGCTCGGGGAGACAGGCCCACAACGTCCTGACTTTC,CASSSGRQAHNVLTF
TRBJ1-2,once,TRBV5-1,-,TGCGCCAGCAGCTTGAGTAACGGGAGGGGTGGAGATGGCTACACCTTC,CASSLSNGRGGDGYTF
TRBJ1-1,-,TRBV14,TRBD1,TGTGCCAGCAGCCAAGATCGGGTCCGGGACAGACCGAACACTGAAGCTTTCTTT,CASSQDRVRDRPNTEAFF
TRBJ2-6,-,TRBV28,TRBD2,TGTGCCAGCACTAGCGGTAGCTCTGGGGCCAACGTCCTGACTTTC,CASTSGSSGANVLTF
TRBJ2-4,-,TRBV10-3,-,TGTGCCATCAGTTCGGGGGAGATCAAAAACATTCAGTACTTC,CAISSGEIKNIQYF